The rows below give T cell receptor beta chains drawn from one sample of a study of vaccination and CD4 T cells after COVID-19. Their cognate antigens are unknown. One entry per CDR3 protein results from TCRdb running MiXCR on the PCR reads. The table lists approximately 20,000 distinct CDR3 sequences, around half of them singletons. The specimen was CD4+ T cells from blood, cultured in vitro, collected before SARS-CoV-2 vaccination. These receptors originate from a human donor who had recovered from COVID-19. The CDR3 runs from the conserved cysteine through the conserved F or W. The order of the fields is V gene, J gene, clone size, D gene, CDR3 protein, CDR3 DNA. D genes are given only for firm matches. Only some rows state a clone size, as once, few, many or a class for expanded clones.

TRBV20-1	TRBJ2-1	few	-	CSARALSLSYNEQFF	TGCAGTGCTAGAGCTCTCTCCCTGTCCTACAATGAGCAGTTCTTC
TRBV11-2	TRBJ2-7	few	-	CASSLDEGSHEQYF	TGTGCCAGCAGCTTAGATGAGGGTAGCCACGAGCAGTACTTC
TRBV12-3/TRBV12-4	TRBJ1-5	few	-	CASSLGALGGNQPQHF	TGTGCCAGCAGTCTCGGGGCCTTGGGAGGCAATCAGCCCCAGCATTTT
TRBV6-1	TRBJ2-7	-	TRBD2	CASRGFWGGSPYEQYF	TGTGCCAGCAGGGGGTTCTGGGGGGGGAGCCCCTACGAGCAGTACTTC
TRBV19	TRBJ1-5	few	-	CASSNQGQPQHF	TGTGCCAGTAGTAATCAGGGCCAGCCCCAGCATTTT
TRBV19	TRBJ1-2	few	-	CASGYGYTF	TGTGCCAGTGGATATGGCTACACCTTC
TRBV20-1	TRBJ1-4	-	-	CSARESTGGELFF	TGCAGTGCTAGAGAGAGTACGGGGGGAGAACTGTTTTTT
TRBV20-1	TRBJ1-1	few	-	CSADTQLNTEAFF	TGCAGTGCTGACACGCAGCTGAACACTGAAGCTTTCTTT
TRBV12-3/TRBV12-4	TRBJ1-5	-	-	CASSLEGSNGQPQHF	TGTGCCAGCAGTTTAGAGGGCTCAAACGGGCAGCCCCAGCATTTT
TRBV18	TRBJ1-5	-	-	CASSSQTGQNQPQHF	TGTGCCAGCTCATCTCAAACGGGGCAGAATCAGCCCCAGCATTTT
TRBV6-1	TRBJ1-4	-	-	CASSIVANEKLFF	TGTGCCAGCAGTATTGTGGCTAATGAAAAACTGTTTTTT
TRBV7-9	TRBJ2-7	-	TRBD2	CASSSSGGLGGYGYEQYF	TGCGCCAGCAGCTCCAGTGGGGGACTAGGAGGATATGGGTACGAGCAGTACTTC
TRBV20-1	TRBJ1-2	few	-	CSANLVQGYGYTF	TGCAGTGCTAACCTAGTACAGGGATATGGCTACACCTTC
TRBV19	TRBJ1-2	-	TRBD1	CASSPNRGRNYGYTF	TGTGCCAGTAGCCCAAACAGGGGGAGGAACTATGGCTACACCTTC
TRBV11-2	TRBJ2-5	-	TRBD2	CASSRRTSGARDSQETQYF	TGTGCCAGCAGCCGTCGGACTAGCGGGGCTAGAGACAGCCAAGAGACCCAGTACTTC
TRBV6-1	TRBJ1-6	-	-	CASSLTTLGTNSPLHF	TGTGCCAGCAGTCTAACGACTCTGGGTACGAATTCACCCCTCCACTTT
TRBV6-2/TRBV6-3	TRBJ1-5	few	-	CASSYGGRNQPQHF	TGTGCCAGCAGTTACGGGGGTCGCAATCAGCCCCAGCATTTT
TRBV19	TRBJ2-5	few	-	CASTFGGGADQETQYF	TGTGCCAGTACCTTTGGGGGGGGCGCGGATCAAGAGACCCAGTACTTC
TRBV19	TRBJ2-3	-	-	CASSTERMDTQYF	TGTGCCAGTAGTACTGAACGCATGGATACGCAGTATTTT
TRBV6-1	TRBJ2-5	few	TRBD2	CASRPSGNDQETQYF	TGTGCCAGCAGGCCTAGCGGGAACGACCAAGAGACCCAGTACTTC
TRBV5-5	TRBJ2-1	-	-	CASSSLGAAGYNEQFF	TGTGCCAGCAGCTCCCTGGGGGCAGCGGGATACAATGAGCAGTTCTTC
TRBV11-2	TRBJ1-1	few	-	CASSPQGGMNTEAFF	TGTGCCAGCAGCCCACAGGGCGGGATGAACACTGAAGCTTTCTTT
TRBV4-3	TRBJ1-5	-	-	CASSRDLNQPQHF	TGCGCCAGCAGCCGGGACCTTAATCAGCCCCAGCATTTT
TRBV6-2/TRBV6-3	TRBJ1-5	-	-	CASSRDNTNQPQHF	TGTGCCAGCAGTCGAGACAATACCAATCAGCCCCAGCATTTT
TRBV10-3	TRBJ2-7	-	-	CAIRTARYSEQYF	TGTGCCATCAGAACAGCCAGATACAGCGAGCAGTACTTC
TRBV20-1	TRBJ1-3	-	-	CSASIRAGNTIYF	TGCAGTGCTAGTATCAGGGCCGGAAACACCATATATTTT
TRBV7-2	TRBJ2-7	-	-	CASSFRGGPLSYEQYF	TGTGCCAGCAGCTTTCGTGGGGGACCCCTCTCCTACGAGCAGTACTTC
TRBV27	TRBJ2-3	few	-	CASSSVGLTSTDTQYF	TGTGCCAGCAGTTCTGTAGGACTCACTAGCACAGATACGCAGTATTTT
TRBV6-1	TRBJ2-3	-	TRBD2	CASSELTSGGSPDTQYF	TGTGCCAGCAGCGAACTGACTAGCGGGGGGTCACCCGATACGCAGTATTTT